The clone carrying this TCR beta chain was observed at least ten times. Germline CDR1 is SGHRS and CDR2 is YFSETQ. Trimming removed 6 bases from V and 5 bases from J; junction bases left unmatched: 5. The length of the CDR3 is 13 residues. One entry per CDR3 protein, called by TCRdb with MiXCR from the 5' RACE reads. Of a few hundred thousand distinct CDR3 sequences listed, over 9.5% are singletons. The data belong to a study of CD8 T cells in ankylosing spondylitis. The J gene is TRBJ2-5, the V gene TRBV5-1, with TRBD1 identical over 9 bases. The TCR originated in a male donor with ankylosing spondylitis or in good health (not recorded which). Sequenced material: blood, either unsorted or a sorted T cell fraction (not recorded which). CDR3 residues: CASTRDRVETQYF. The CDR3 nucleotides are TGCGCCAGCACCCGGGACAGGGTTGAGACCCAGTACTTC. Together with reference TRBV5-1 and TRBJ2-5, the CDR3 gives the full variable domain: KAGVTQTPRYLIKTRGQQVTLSCSPISGHRSVSWYQQTPGQGLQFLFEYFSETQRNKGNFPGRFSGRQFSNSRSEMNVSTLELGDSALYLCASTRDRVETQYFGPGTRLLVL.